These 29 T cell receptor beta chains share one sample of origin, sequenced in a study of regulatory T cells in long-lasting Graves disease. Time point meaning: newly diagnosed GD, antithyroid drugs for less than 3 months. The TCR library used RNA extracted from PBMCs. Arm-PCR of CDR3 regions and iRepertoire HTBI primers were used to build TCR beta libraries. TCRdb redid the calling of the multiplex PCR reads with MiXCR, one entry per CDR3 protein. Of about 360,000 distinct CDR3 sequences in the sample, roughly 16% are singletons; the top ten hold 20% to 25%. The same sample was also studied in work on T cells in Graves' hyperthyroidism and ophthalmopathy.

The source material was peripheral blood mononuclear cells (PBMCs), sampled at new diagnosis, from a patient treated with antithyroid drugs. Receptors were obtained from a young woman with Graves disease.

The rearrangement uses TRBV5-4 and TRBJ1-1, with D perhaps TRBD1 (6 bases). The length of the CDR3 is 11 residues. Trimming removed 4 bases from V and 12 bases from J, with 13 bases in between. Looked up from germline, CDR1 is SGHNT and CDR2 is YYREEE (reference sequence). CDR3 residues: CASSRGIQTFF. The CDR3 region has the DNA TGTGCCAGCAGCAGGGGGATCCAAACTTTCTTT.

This clonotype was seen more than once but under ten times. This sequence joins TRBV6-1 and TRBJ2-5; 7 bases agree with TRBD1. With V trimmed by 2 bases and J by 4 bases, 7 bases remained unmatched. Germline V gene sequence: CDR1 MNHNS, CDR2 SASEGT. This CDR3 spans 15 amino acids. The CDR3 DNA reads TGTGCCAGCAGTGAATTGGGACAGTGGGGAGAGACCCAGTACTTC. Encoded protein: CASSELGQWGETQYF.

This clonotype was recorded many times. J is TRBJ2-7 and V is TRBV30, with 11 positions matching TRBD2. Per germline, CDR1 GTSNPN and CDR2 SVGIG (reference sequence). The CDR3 totals 14 residues. J gave up 0 bases and V 6 bases, and 4 bases lay outside the gene matches. Here the CDR3 reads CACPGLADSYEQYF. DNA for the CDR3: TGTGCCTGCCCGGGACTAGCGGACTCCTACGAGCAGTACTTC.

This clonotype was recorded at least ten times. The V call is TRBV20-1, the J call TRBJ2-7; D remains ambiguous. V lost 1 base to trimming and J lost 0 bases, with 13 bases between them. The germline V gene has CDR1 DFQATT and CDR2 SNEGSKA (reference sequence). The CDR3 sequence is 15 residues long. CDR3 in DNA: TGCAGTGCTAGAGTATGGCAGATTAGCTCCTACGAGCAGTACTTC. Amino acid sequence: CSARVWQISSYEQYF.

The J gene is TRBJ1-1, the V gene TRBV6-1; D not resolved. V was clipped by 5 bases and J by 4 bases, with 11 bases between them. The CDR3 has 13 residues. The germline V gene encodes CDR1 MNHNS and CDR2 SASEGT. CDR3 DNA sequence: TGTGCCAGCAGTAACCCCCTGGGCACTGAAGCTTTCTTT. It translates to CASSNPLGTEAFF.

The V gene is TRBV20-1, the J gene TRBJ1-2, with D unresolved. Trimming took 6 bases from V and 4 from J, leaving 12 bases between them. The CDR3 sequence is 12 residues long. CDR1 and CDR2 (germline): DFQATT, SNEGSKA (reference sequence). The CDR3: CSARTDSYGYTF. DNA of the CDR3: TGCAGTGCCCGAACGGACTCCTATGGCTACACCTTC.

The rearrangement links TRBV10-3 to TRBJ1-6, with D unresolved. Germline V gives CDR1 ENHRY, CDR2 SYGVKD. CDR3 size: 12 residues. V lost 6 bases and J 8 bases, leaving 8 bases between the germline ends. CDR3 DNA: TGTGCCATCAGAGCGGAAGATTCACCCCTCCACTTT. It is translated as CAIRAEDSPLHF.

This clonotype was detected only a few times. V is TRBV6-1 and J is TRBJ1-1; possibly TRBD1 for D (5 bases). Deletions cut 9 bases from V and 4 bases from J, with 9 bases between. Germline-derived CDR1 and CDR2 are MNHNS and SASEGT. The CDR3 is 11 residues long. The CDR3 DNA reads as TGTGCCAGTTATGGGGGCACTGAAGCTTTCTTT. Residues: CASYGGTEAFF.

This clonotype occurred many times. The chain has TRBV7-2 and TRBJ1-2; unclear D gene. From germline, CDR1 is SGHTA and CDR2 FQGNSA. V was shortened by 5 bases and J by 12 bases, with 13 bases between the two germline ends. The CDR3 has 11 residues. In DNA form, the CDR3 reads TGTGCCAGCAGCCATCACAGCGGGGACACCTTC. Amino acids: CASSHHSGDTF.

On this clonotype: A much larger clone lies one base from this, so it may be a read error. The chain combines TRBV4-1 with TRBJ1-1, with no clear D. CDR3 length: 15 residues. Germline CDR1 and CDR2: MGHRA and YSYEKL. The CDR3 region is CASSDGRTANTEDFF. The CDR3 coding sequence is TGCGCCAGCAGCGACGGACGGACGGCGAACACTGAAGATTTCTTT.

The chain links TRBV20-1 to TRBJ2-4; TRBD2 matches at 14 bases. Germline V gene sequence: CDR1 DFQATT, CDR2 SNEGSKA (reference sequence). CDR3 length equals 20 residues. The trim removed 2 bases at V and 3 bases at J, leaving 15 bases unmatched. CDR3 nucleotide sequence: TGCAGTGCTAGACCACCATCCGGGACTAGCGGGGGAAATGTCAAAAACATTCAGTACTTC. Protein sequence: CSARPPSGTSGGNVKNIQYF.

This clonotype came up many times. The chain uses TRBV20-1 and TRBJ2-5, with TRBD1 matching over 8 bases. CDR3 length equals 15 residues. CDR1 is DFQATT and CDR2 is SNEGSKA in the germline V gene (reference sequence). Germline trimming cut 3 bases from V and 3 bases from J; bases unmatched to any gene: 9. The CDR3 here is CSASNDRGGEETQYF. The CDR3 bases are TGCAGTGCTAGTAATGACAGGGGTGGGGAAGAGACCCAGTACTTC.

In regard to this clonotype: A much larger clone lies a single base off, so this may be a read error. This chain connects TRBV20-1 to TRBJ2-5; D is ambiguous. Matching the DNA end better, TRBJ2-1 makes the J call doubtful. CDR1 and CDR2 (germline): DFQATT, SNEGSKA (reference sequence). This CDR3 comprises 12 residues. The CDR3 is CSVASSYSEQFF. The CDR3 bases are TGCAGTGTGGCCAGCTCCTACAGTGAGCAGTTCTTC.

This clonotype was seen at least ten times. As DNA, the CDR3 is TGTGCCAGCAGTTTTCCCCCTCGAGGAGACACCTACGAGCAGTACTTC. This codes for CASSFPPRGDTYEQYF. The chain employs TRBV28 and TRBJ2-7; D unresolved. The CDR3 sequence is 16 residues long. The germline CDR1 and CDR2 sequences are MDHEN and SYDVKM. V was clipped by 3 bases and J by 2 bases, with 17 bases between them. Looking up the rest from reference TRBV28 and TRBJ2-7 gives the full variable domain: DVKVTQSSRYLVKRTGEKVFLECVQDMDHENMFWYRQDPGLGLRLIYFSYDVKMKEKGDIPEGYSVSREKKERFSLILESASTNQTSMYLCASSFPPRGDTYEQYFGPGTRLTVT.

This clonotype was seen at least ten times. The chain combines TRBV11-2 with TRBJ1-5, with 7 bases aligning to TRBD1. Germline V lookup: CDR1 SGHAT, CDR2 FQNNGV. The ends lost 5 bases at V and 3 bases at J; junction bases unmatched: 7. The CDR3 consists of 15 residues. CDR3 nucleotide sequence: TGTGCCAGCAGCCCAGACAGGGACCTCAATCAGCCCCAGCATTTT. Protein: CASSPDRDLNQPQHF.

This clonotype was seen at least ten times. The chain employs TRBV7-2 and TRBJ2-5, with TRBD2 matching 9 bases. The V segment lost 2 bases and the J segment 5 bases; nucleotides outside the gene matches: 15. The CDR3 runs 18 residues. Germline CDR1 reads SGHTA; CDR2 reads FQGNSA. The CDR3 loop reads CASSLRGRSGLASETQYF. CDR3 in DNA: TGTGCCAGCAGCTTAAGGGGGCGGTCCGGACTAGCGAGCGAGACCCAGTACTTC.

This clonotype came up many times. The J gene is TRBJ1-1, the V gene TRBV30; no reliable D call. With 0 bases removed from V and 0 bases from J, the gap between germline ends came to 8 bases. Looked up from germline, CDR1 is GTSNPN and CDR2 is SVGIG (reference sequence). This CDR3 is built from 14 residues. The CDR3 region has the DNA TGTGCCTGGAGTGTATCTGGGTTGAACACTGAAGCTTTCTTT. This gives the protein CAWSVSGLNTEAFF.

This clonotype came up many times. The chain carries TRBV6-1 and TRBJ2-7, with a possible D match to TRBD2 (6 bases). Germline CDR1 is MNHNS and CDR2 is SASEGT. Trimming removed 6 bases at V and 2 bases at J, with 11 bases between. The CDR3 is 13 amino acids. In DNA form, the CDR3 reads TGTGCCAGCAGCGCCGGGGGACCCTACGAGCAGTACTTC. Residues: CASSAGGPYEQYF.

The rearrangement links TRBV6-1 to TRBJ2-1; perhaps TRBD2 as D (5 bases). Germline V gene sequence: CDR1 MNHNS, CDR2 SASEGT. The ends were cut back, 7 bases at V and 9 bases at J, with 19 bases in the middle. The CDR3 loop spans 14 amino acids. Here the CDR3 reads CASIRSGAHGEQFF. Here the CDR3 DNA reads TGTGCCAGCATCCGAAGCGGCGCCCACGGTGAGCAGTTCTTC.

This clonotype was found many times. The chain joins TRBV19 to TRBJ1-1; unclear D gene. The V and J ends lost 2 bases and 1 base respectively, with 8 bases between them. Germline values: CDR1 LNHDA, CDR2 SQIVND (reference sequence). CDR3 length: 14 amino acids. As DNA, the CDR3 is TGTGCCAGTAGTATAAGACCGGGGAACACTGAAGCTTTCTTT. Amino acid sequence: CASSIRPGNTEAFF.

In regard to this clonotype: This could be a read error, since a much larger clone is one nucleotide away. The chain links TRBV5-4 to TRBJ1-2; D unresolved. This CDR3 spans 19 amino acids. Germline V lookup: CDR1 SGHNT, CDR2 YYREEE (reference sequence). DNA for the CDR3: TGTGCCAGCAGCCAAAGGCGGCGACCACCCACACCAGACCAGAATGGCCACACCTTC. Translated: CASSQRRRPPTPDQNGHTF.

In regard to this clonotype: Since a much larger clone is just one base distant, this may be a read error. The chain employs TRBV2 and TRBJ2-3; 14 bases match TRBD2. V was pared by 4 bases and J by 7 bases, with 4 bases of the junction left unmatched. There are 15 residues in the CDR3. Germline values: CDR1 SNHLY, CDR2 FYNNEI. Here the CDR3 DNA reads TGTGCCAGCAGTGGACTAGCGGGAGGGCCGAATACGCAGTATTTT. Encoded protein: CASSGLAGGPNTQYF.

The V call is TRBV7-6, the J call TRBJ2-3; 8 nucleotides agree with TRBD2. The CDR3 is made up of 15 amino acids. The germline V gene encodes CDR1 SGHVS and CDR2 FNYEAQ. With 2 bases clipped from V and 3 bases from J, the junction kept 4 bases outside the gene matches. Written as DNA, the CDR3 is TGTGCCAGCAGCTTATTCGCGGGGGGTACAGATACGCAGTATTTT. This gives the protein CASSLFAGGTDTQYF.

This clonotype was detected a few times. The chain combines TRBV5-8 with TRBJ1-5; no clear D gene. V lost 2 bases, J lost 10 bases, and 4 bases lay in between. The CDR3 runs 10 residues. From germline, CDR1 is SGHTS and CDR2 YDEGEE. The CDR3 reads CASSFPPQHF. The CDR3 DNA follows: TGTGCCAGCAGCTTCCCCCCCCAGCATTTT.

The chain has TRBV6-1 and TRBJ2-7, with 8 bases identical to TRBD2. Germline assignment: CDR1 MNHNS and CDR2 SASEGT. There are 13 residues in the CDR3. V lost 7 bases to trimming and J lost 4 bases; unmatched junction nucleotides: 6. The CDR3 sequence: CASIPSGGYEQYF. The DNA of the CDR3 is TGTGCCAGCATCCCGAGCGGGGGATACGAGCAGTACTTC.

This clonotype was detected many times. The J gene is TRBJ2-7, the V gene TRBV5-1; D remains unclear. The germline V gene encodes CDR1 SGHRS and CDR2 YFSETQ. V lost 5 bases to trimming and J lost 6 bases, with 9 bases between them. The CDR3 spans 11 residues. CDR3 loop: CASRLESEQYF. The CDR3 DNA reads TGCGCCAGCAGACTGGAGTCCGAGCAGTACTTC.

Many counts were recorded for this clonotype. V usage is TRBV6-2 or TRBV6-3 and J usage is TRBJ2-7, with D possibly being TRBD1 (6 bases). V lost 5 bases and J lost 2, with 16 bases in between. CDR1 and CDR2 from the germline V gene are MNHEY and SVGEGT. The CDR3 sequence is 15 residues long. CDR3 DNA sequence: TGTGCCAGCAGTAACCTTCGACAGGTTCCCTACGAGCAGTACTTC. This encodes CASSNLRQVPYEQYF.

This clonotype was detected many times. V gene TRBV6-9 combines with J gene TRBJ2-7, with 9 bases identical to TRBD1. J was trimmed by 5 bases and V by 4 bases; bases with no gene match: 9. This CDR3 is built from 15 residues. Germline CDR1 reads MNHGY; CDR2 reads SVAAGI. This chain's CDR3 is CASSSPGQGVDEQYF. In DNA form, the CDR3 reads TGTGCCAGCAGTTCCCCGGGACAGGGTGTGGACGAGCAGTACTTC.

The J gene is TRBJ2-2, the V gene TRBV9; D gene uncertain. Germline lookup yields CDR1 SGDLS and CDR2 YYNGEE. The V end lost 0 bases, the J end lost 4 bases, and 10 bases lay between the germline ends. This CDR3 is built from 15 residues. CDR3 loop: CASSVANSGTGELFF. The CDR3 DNA is TGTGCCAGCAGCGTAGCCAACTCAGGCACCGGGGAGCTGTTTTTT. The full variable domain, its missing parts supplied by reference TRBV9 and TRBJ2-2, is DSGVTQTPKHLITATGQRVTLRCSPRSGDLSVYWYQQSLDQGLQFLIQYYNGEERAKGNILERFSAQQFPDLHSELNLSSLELGDSALYFCASSVANSGTGELFFGEGSRLTVL.